The entry that follows covers one T cell receptor (beta chain) sequence. The CDR3 has 14 residues. V lost 5 bases, J lost 3 bases, and 10 bases lay in between. Germline V gene sequence: CDR1 SGHTA, CDR2 FQGTGA. The data are from a study of shared clonotypes between healthy human individuals. Measured with immunoSEQ multiplex PCR; TCRdb has only the in-frame clones, and not every one. The table shows a few million clones, with more than 85% occurring only once. The origin of this receptor is a man aged 18-30 years in good health. Some clones in this sample may be carry-over from other donors' samples. Sequencing was done on a sample of naive CD4+ T cells from PBMCs. Sample subset: CD45RA+ positively selected. The chain uses TRBV7-3 and TRBJ2-2; D gene uncertain. CDR3 sequence (DNA): TGTGCCAGCAGCCCGGCGTCGGACACCGGGGAGCTGTTTTTT. It translates to CASSPASDTGELFF.